This is a list of T cell receptor beta chains from one sample in a study of T cell responses to AZD1222 COVID-19 vaccine. Libraries were prepared by immunoSEQ multiplex PCR; TCRdb keeps only in-frame clonotypes and omits some of them. The top ten hold almost 2.5% of the sample, which has fewer than 120,000 clones, roughly 89% seen once. The specimen was peripheral blood, collected 28 days after the second AZD1222 dose. The origin of the receptors is an adult who received the AZD1222 COVID-19 vaccine. CDR3s include the opening cysteine and the closing phenylalanine or tryptophan. The D gene is left open where the match is weak. Not all rows give a size; the values are once, few, many and, for expanded clones, a class.

v_call	d_call	j_call	clone_size	cdr3_aa	cdr3_nt
TRBV19	NA	TRBJ1-5	NA	CASTTGTYSNQPQHF	TGTGCCAGTACCACCGGGACATATAGCAATCAGCCCCAGCATTTT
TRBV3-1/TRBV3-2	TRBD2	TRBJ2-3	NA	CASSQDLGLAGEPSTDTQYF	TGTGCCAGCAGCCAAGATCTGGGACTAGCGGGGGAACCGAGCACAGATACGCAGTATTTT
TRBV18	NA	TRBJ1-1	NA	CASSLDMAVEAFF	TGTGCCAGCTCCCTTGACATGGCGGTTGAAGCTTTCTTT
TRBV28	TRBD2	TRBJ2-3	NA	CATVAGESDTQYF	TGTGCCACCGTAGCGGGGGAGTCAGATACGCAGTATTTT
TRBV28	NA	TRBJ2-3	NA	CASSYIPGPGGTQYF	TGTGCCAGCAGTTACATCCCGGGACCCGGGGGTACGCAGTATTTT
TRBV2	TRBD2	TRBJ2-7	NA	CASTSRGASGGFSYEQYF	TGTGCCAGCACCTCGCGTGGGGCTAGCGGGGGATTCTCCTACGAGCAGTACTTC
TRBV4-3	NA	TRBJ2-5	NA	CASNNRFQETQYF	TGCGCCAGCAACAACAGGTTCCAAGAGACCCAGTACTTC
TRBV4-3	NA	TRBJ1-6	NA	CASSQGRTLLSPLHF	TGCGCCAGCAGCCAAGGACGAACCCTCCTTTCACCCCTCCACTTT
TRBV10-2	TRBD2	TRBJ2-7	NA	CASSGGGLAGSYEQYF	TGCGCCAGCAGTGGGGGGGGACTAGCGGGGTCCTACGAGCAGTACTTC
TRBV27	NA	TRBJ2-1	NA	CASSFRQNNEQFF	TGTGCCAGCAGTTTCAGGCAGAACAATGAGCAGTTCTTC
TRBV7-2	TRBD1	TRBJ2-7	NA	CASSSGTGRTYEQYF	TGTGCCAGCAGCTCCGGGACAGGGCGGACGTACGAGCAGTACTTC
TRBV28	NA	TRBJ1-2	NA	CASSFRQLYGYTF	TGTGCCAGCAGTTTCAGGCAGCTCTATGGCTACACCTTC
TRBV27	TRBD1	TRBJ1-4	few	CASSPPTRDSCEKLFF	TGTGCCAGCAGCCCACCCACCCGGGACAGCTGTGAAAAACTGTTTTTT
TRBV9	TRBD2	TRBJ2-7	NA	CASSVGLAVYEQYF	TGTGCCAGCAGCGTAGGACTAGCGGTCTACGAGCAGTACTTC
TRBV5-4	NA	TRBJ2-4	NA	CASSLVGGLTKNIQYF	TGTGCCAGCAGCTTGGTGGGGGGCCTGACCAAAAACATTCAGTACTTC
TRBV5-1	TRBD1	TRBJ1-1	NA	CASSNGQGVTEAFF	TGCGCCAGCAGCAACGGACAGGGAGTCACTGAAGCTTTCTTT
TRBV15	NA	TRBJ1-1	NA	CATSSPNEGNTEAFF	TGTGCCACCAGCAGCCCTAATGAGGGGAACACTGAAGCTTTCTTT
TRBV18	NA	TRBJ2-3	NA	CASSRRGADTQYF	TGTGCCAGCTCACGGAGAGGGGCAGATACGCAGTATTTT
TRBV9	NA	TRBJ2-2	NA	CASSPLGPNTGELFF	TGTGCCAGCAGCCCCTTGGGACCAAACACCGGGGAGCTGTTTTTT
TRBV5-5	NA	TRBJ2-7	few	CASSLSGFSYEQYF	TGTGCCAGCAGCTTATCAGGGTTCTCCTACGAGCAGTACTTC
TRBV30	NA	TRBJ1-6	once	CAWVQGGSPLHF	TGTGCCTGGGTTCAGGGAGGATCACCCCTCCACTTT
TRBV18	NA	TRBJ2-5	NA	CASSPQGPRETQYF	TGTGCCAGCTCACCACAGGGACCCCGGGAGACCCAGTACTTC
TRBV11-2	NA	TRBJ1-1	NA	CASSFAGGGEAFF	TGTGCCAGCAGCTTTGCGGGGGGCGGTGAAGCTTTCTTT